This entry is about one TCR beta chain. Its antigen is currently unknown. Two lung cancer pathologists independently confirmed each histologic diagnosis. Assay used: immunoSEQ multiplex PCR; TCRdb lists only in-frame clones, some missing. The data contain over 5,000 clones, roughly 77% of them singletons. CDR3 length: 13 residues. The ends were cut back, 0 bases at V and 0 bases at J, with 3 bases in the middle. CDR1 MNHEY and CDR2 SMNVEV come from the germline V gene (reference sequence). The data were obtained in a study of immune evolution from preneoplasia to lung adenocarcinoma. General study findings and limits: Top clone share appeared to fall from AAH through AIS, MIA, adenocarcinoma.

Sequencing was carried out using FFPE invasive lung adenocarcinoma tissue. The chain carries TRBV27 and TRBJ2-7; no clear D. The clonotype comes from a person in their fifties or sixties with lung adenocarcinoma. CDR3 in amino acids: CASSLSGSYEQYF. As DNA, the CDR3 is TGTGCCAGCAGTTTATCGGGCTCCTACGAGCAGTACTTC.